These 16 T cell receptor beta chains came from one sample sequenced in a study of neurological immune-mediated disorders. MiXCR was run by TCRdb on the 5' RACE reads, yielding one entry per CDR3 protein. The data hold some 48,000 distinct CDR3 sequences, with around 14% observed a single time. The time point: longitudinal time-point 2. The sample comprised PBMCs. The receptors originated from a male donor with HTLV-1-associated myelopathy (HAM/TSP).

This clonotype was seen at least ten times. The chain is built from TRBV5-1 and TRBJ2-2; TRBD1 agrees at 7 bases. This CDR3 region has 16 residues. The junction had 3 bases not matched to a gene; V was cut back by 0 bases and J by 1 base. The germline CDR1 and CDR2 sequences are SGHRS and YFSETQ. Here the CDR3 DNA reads TGCGCCAGCAGCTTGGGGGACAGAAAGAACACCGGGGAGCTGTTTTTT. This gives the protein CASSLGDRKNTGELFF.

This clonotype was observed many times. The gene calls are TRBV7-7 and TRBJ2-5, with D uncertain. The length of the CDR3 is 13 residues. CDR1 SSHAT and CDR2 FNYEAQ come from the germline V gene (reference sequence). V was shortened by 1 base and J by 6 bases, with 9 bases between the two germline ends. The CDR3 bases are TGTGCCAGCAGCTTAGGATCCGGACAGACCCAGTACTTC. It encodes CASSLGSGQTQYF.

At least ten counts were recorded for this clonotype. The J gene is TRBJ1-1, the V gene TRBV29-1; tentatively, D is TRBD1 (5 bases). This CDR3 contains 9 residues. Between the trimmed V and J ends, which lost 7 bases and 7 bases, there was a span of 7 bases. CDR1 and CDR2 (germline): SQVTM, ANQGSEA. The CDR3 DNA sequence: TGCAGCGCCGGGGGTGAAGCTTTCTTT. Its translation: CSAGGEAFF.

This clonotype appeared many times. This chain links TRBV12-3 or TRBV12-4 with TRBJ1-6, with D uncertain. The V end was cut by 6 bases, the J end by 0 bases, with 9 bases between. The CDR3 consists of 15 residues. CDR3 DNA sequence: TGTGCCAGCAGGGAACACCTCTCCTATAATTCACCCCTCCACTTT. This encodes CASREHLSYNSPLHF.

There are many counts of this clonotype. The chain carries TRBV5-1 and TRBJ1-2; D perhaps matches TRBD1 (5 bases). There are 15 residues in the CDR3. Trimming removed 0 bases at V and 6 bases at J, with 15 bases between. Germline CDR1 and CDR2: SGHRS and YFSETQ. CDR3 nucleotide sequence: TGCGCCAGCAGCTTGGCCGACAGTCGGGGCGATGGCTACACCTTC. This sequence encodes CASSLADSRGDGYTF.

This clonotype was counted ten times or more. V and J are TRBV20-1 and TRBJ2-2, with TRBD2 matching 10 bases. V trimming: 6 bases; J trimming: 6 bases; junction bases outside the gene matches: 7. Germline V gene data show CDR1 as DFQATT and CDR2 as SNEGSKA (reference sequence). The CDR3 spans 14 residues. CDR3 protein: CSALSGGAPGELFF. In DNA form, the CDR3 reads TGCAGTGCACTCAGCGGGGGGGCCCCCGGGGAGCTGTTTTTT.

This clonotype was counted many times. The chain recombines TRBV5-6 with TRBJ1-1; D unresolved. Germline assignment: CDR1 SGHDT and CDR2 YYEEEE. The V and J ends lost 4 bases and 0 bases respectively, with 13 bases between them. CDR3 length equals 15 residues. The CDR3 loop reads CASSLRRTLNTEAFF. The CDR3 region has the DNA TGTGCCAGCAGCCTGAGGAGAACTTTGAACACTGAAGCTTTCTTT.

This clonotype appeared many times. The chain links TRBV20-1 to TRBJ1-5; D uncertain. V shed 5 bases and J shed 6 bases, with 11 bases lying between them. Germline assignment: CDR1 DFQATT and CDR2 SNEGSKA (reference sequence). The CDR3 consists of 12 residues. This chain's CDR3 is CSASPTGQPQHF. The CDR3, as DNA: TGCAGTGCTTCACCCACGGGTCAGCCCCAGCATTTT.

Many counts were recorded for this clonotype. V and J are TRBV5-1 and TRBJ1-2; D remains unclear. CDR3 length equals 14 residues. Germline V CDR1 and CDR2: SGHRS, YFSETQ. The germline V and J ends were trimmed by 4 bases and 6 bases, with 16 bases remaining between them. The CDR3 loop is CASSPEIFNHGYTF. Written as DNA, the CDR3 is TGCGCCAGCAGCCCAGAAATCTTCAACCATGGCTACACCTTC. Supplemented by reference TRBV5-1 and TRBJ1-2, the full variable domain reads KAGVTQTPRYLIKTRGQQVTLSCSPISGHRSVSWYQQTPGQGLQFLFEYFSETQRNKGNFPGRFSGRQFSNSRSEMNVSTLELGDSALYLCASSPEIFNHGYTFGSGTRLTVV.

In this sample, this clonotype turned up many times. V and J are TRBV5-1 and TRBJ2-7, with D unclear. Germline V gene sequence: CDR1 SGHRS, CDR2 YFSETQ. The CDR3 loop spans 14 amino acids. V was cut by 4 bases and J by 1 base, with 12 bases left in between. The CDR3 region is CASSLADPSYEQYF. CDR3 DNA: TGCGCCAGCAGCCTCGCGGATCCATCCTACGAGCAGTACTTC. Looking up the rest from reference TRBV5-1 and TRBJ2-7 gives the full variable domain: KAGVTQTPRYLIKTRGQQVTLSCSPISGHRSVSWYQQTPGQGLQFLFEYFSETQRNKGNFPGRFSGRQFSNSRSEMNVSTLELGDSALYLCASSLADPSYEQYFGPGTRLTVT.

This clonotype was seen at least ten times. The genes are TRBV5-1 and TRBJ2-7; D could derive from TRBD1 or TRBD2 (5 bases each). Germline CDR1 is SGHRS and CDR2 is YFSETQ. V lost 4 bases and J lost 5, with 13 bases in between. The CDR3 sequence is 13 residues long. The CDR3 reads CASSVNRGDEQYF. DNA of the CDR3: TGCGCCAGCAGCGTCAATAGGGGAGACGAGCAGTACTTC.

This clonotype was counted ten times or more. CDR3: CASSYEGRETQYF. In DNA, the CDR3 is TGTGCCAGCAGTTACGAGGGGCGGGAGACCCAGTACTTC. The chain combines TRBV6-5 with TRBJ2-5; either TRBD1 or TRBD2 may fit D (5 bases each). Between the trimmed V and J ends, which lost 2 bases and 5 bases, there was a span of 9 bases. CDR3 length equals 13 residues. Germline V gene sequence: CDR1 MNHEY, CDR2 SVGAGI.

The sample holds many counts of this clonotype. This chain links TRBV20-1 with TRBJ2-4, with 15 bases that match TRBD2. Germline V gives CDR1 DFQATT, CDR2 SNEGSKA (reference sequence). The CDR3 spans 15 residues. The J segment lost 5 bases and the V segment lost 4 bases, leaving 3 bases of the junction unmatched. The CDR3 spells CSATRTSGGENIQYF. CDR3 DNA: TGCAGTGCTACCAGGACTAGCGGGGGGGAAAACATTCAGTACTTC.

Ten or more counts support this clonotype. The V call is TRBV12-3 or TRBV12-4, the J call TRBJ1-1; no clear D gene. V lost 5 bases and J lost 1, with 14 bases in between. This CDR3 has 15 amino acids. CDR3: CASSPNPGSNTEAFF. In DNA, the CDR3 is TGTGCCAGCAGTCCCAATCCAGGCTCGAACACTGAAGCTTTCTTT.

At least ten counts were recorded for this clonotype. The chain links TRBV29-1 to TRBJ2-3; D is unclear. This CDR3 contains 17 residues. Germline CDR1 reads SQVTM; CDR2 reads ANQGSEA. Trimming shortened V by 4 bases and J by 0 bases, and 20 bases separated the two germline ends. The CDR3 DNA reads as TGCAGCGTTGGAGGACCCGGCTTAAAATCTAGCACAGATACGCAGTATTTT. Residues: CSVGGPGLKSSTDTQYF.

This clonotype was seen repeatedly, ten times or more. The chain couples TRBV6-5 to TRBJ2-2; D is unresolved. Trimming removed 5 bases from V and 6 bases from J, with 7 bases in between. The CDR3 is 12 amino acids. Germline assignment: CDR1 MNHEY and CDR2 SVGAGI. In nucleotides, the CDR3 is TGTGCCAGCAGTCCTTTTCCCGGGGAGCTGTTTTTT. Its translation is CASSPFPGELFF.